In its sample, the clone carrying this TCR beta chain was seen many times. Antigen unknown. The data stem from a study of T-cell reconstitution after alpha-beta-depleted transplantation in children. Study results and limitations: TCRbeta diversity was high at day 60 in some patients (a result of surviving recipient T cells and thymic progenitors). Newly generated T cells supplied most T-cell counts and diversity one year post-transplant.

The V gene's germline CDR1 is DFQATT and CDR2 SNEGSKA (reference sequence). Trimming left V 0 bases short and J 4 bases short, with 21 bases between. This CDR3 region has 17 residues. Preparation of the TCRbeta library involved a method that used unique molecular identifiers. TCRdb reprocessed the PCR reads with MiXCR, giving one entry per CDR3 protein. Among hundreds of thousands of distinct CDR3 sequences, around 14% were seen once, and the ten largest hold roughly 0.84%. V gene TRBV20-1 combines with J gene TRBJ1-1; maybe TRBD1 (6 bases). This clonotype was sampled from a girl aged 2-10 years with congenital amegakaryocytic thrombocytopenia, due to receive a stem cell transplant. The source material was PBMCs, sampled before TCRalphabeta/CD19-depleted stem cell transplant. As DNA, the CDR3 is TGCAGTGCTAGAGATTCAGGGGCAGCGTTCGTGGGCACTGAAGCTTTCTTT. Protein product: CSARDSGAAFVGTEAFF.